This TCR beta chain was documented in a study of T cells after yellow fever vaccination. UMIs were added to TCR cDNA along with a universal primer site when it was made by 5'RACE template switching. TCRdb redid the calling of the 5' RACE reads with MiXCR, one entry per CDR3 protein. Among about 340,000 distinct CDR3 sequences, 8.7% were seen once, and the ten largest hold approximately 18%. Study outcomes and limitations: Re-detected after boosting: most primary clones, 96% of CD4 and under 90% of CD8. The presence of abundant clonotypes contaminating from the bulk population was possible in FACS-sorted repertoires.

This clonotype has a count of ten or more. The target antigen is unknown. Germline V gene data show CDR1 as SGHRS and CDR2 as YFSETQ. The ends were cut back, 4 bases at V and 1 base at J, with 11 bases in the middle. This CDR3 contains 14 residues. The receptor was derived from a man younger than 35 who received the YFV17D yellow fever vaccine. The sequenced sample was PBMCs, obtained on the day of the first yellow fever vaccination. The chain has TRBV5-1 and TRBJ1-1; D perhaps matches TRBD1 (5 bases). The CDR3: CASSPRGGNTEAFF. In DNA form, the CDR3 reads TGCGCCAGCAGCCCCCGCGGGGGGAACACTGAAGCTTTCTTT.